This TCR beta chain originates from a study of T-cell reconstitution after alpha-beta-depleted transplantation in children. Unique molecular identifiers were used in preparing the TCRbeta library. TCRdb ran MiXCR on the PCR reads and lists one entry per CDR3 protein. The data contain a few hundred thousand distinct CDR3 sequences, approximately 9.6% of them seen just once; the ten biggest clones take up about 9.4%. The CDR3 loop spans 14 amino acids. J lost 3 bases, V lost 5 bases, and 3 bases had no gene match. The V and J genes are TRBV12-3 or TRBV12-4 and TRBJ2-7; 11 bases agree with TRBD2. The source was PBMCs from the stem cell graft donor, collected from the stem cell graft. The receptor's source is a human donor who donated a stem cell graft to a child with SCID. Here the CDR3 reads CASSPGLAGYEQYF. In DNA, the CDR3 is TGTGCCAGCAGTCCCGGACTAGCGGGCTACGAGCAGTACTTC.